This is a list of T cell receptor beta chains from one sample in a study of identifying expanded T cells in peripheral blood. Libraries were prepared by immunoSEQ multiplex PCR; TCRdb keeps only in-frame clonotypes and omits some of them. This sample yields 90,000 or so clones, of which around 87% are seen a single time; around 5.6% belongs to the top ten. Sequenced sample: blood. These receptors originate from a person aged 18 to 75 in good health. The CDR3 runs from the conserved cysteine through the conserved F or W. D genes are given only for firm matches. Clone sizes are given selectively: once, few, many, or a class where the clone is expanded.

D gene: NA
V gene: TRBV4-1
J gene: TRBJ1-4
clone size: once
CDR3 protein: CASSQLGGGGGKLFF
CDR3 DNA: TGCGCCAGCAGCCAACTCGGCGGGGGCGGAGGAAAACTGTTTTTT

D gene: TRBD1
V gene: TRBV7-2
J gene: TRBJ2-7
clone size: NA
CDR3 protein: CASSLRGRGTGRHEQYF
CDR3 DNA: TGTGCCAGCAGCTTACGAGGACGGGGGACAGGGAGGCACGAGCAGTACTTC

D gene: NA
V gene: TRBV27
J gene: TRBJ2-5
clone size: NA
CDR3 protein: CASSRFREETQYF
CDR3 DNA: TGTGCCAGCAGCCGGTTCCGAGAGGAGACCCAGTACTTC

D gene: TRBD2
V gene: TRBV5-4
J gene: TRBJ2-3
clone size: NA
CDR3 protein: CASSLELAGDTQYF
CDR3 DNA: TGTGCCAGCAGCTTGGAGTTAGCGGGGGATACGCAGTATTTT

D gene: NA
V gene: TRBV7-6
J gene: TRBJ2-1
clone size: NA
CDR3 protein: CASSLAYNNEQFF
CDR3 DNA: TGTGCCAGCAGCTTAGCCTACAACAATGAGCAGTTCTTC

D gene: NA
V gene: TRBV7-9
J gene: TRBJ2-1
clone size: NA
CDR3 protein: CASSLGTTDEQFF
CDR3 DNA: TGTGCCAGCAGCTTGGGGACAACGGATGAGCAGTTCTTC

D gene: NA
V gene: TRBV5-6
J gene: TRBJ1-2
clone size: NA
CDR3 protein: CASSLVGQANYGYTF
CDR3 DNA: TGTGCCAGCAGCTTGGTGGGGCAAGCTAACTATGGCTACACCTTC

D gene: NA
V gene: TRBV5-1
J gene: TRBJ2-3
clone size: NA
CDR3 protein: CASSSGMDTQYF
CDR3 DNA: TGCGCCAGCAGCTCGGGCATGGATACGCAGTATTTT

D gene: NA
V gene: TRBV7-2
J gene: TRBJ2-5
clone size: NA
CDR3 protein: CASSRFGGRETQHF
CDR3 DNA: TGTGCCAGCAGCCGTTTCGGGGGGCGAGAGACCCAGCACTTC

D gene: NA
V gene: TRBV2
J gene: TRBJ2-7
clone size: NA
CDR3 protein: CASSETVLYEQYF
CDR3 DNA: TGTGCCAGCAGTGAAACAGTTCTATACGAGCAGTACTTC